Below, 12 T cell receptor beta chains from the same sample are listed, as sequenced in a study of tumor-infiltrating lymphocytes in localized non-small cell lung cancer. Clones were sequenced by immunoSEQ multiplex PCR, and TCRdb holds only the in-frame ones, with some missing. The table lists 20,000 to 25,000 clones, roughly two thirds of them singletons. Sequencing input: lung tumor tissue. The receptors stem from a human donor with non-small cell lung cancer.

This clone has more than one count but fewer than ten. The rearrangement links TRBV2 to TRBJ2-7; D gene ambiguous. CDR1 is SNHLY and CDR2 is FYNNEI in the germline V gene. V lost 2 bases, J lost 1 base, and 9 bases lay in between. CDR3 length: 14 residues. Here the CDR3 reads CASSERAPSYEQYF. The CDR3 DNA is TGTGCCAGCAGTGAAAGGGCTCCGTCCTACGAGCAGTACTTC.

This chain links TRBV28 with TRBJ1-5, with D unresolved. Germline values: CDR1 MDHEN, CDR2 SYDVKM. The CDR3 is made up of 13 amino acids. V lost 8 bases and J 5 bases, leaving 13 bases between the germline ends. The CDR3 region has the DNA TGTGCCAGCGCCGATAATATTGATCAGCCCCAGCATTTT. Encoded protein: CASADNIDQPQHF.

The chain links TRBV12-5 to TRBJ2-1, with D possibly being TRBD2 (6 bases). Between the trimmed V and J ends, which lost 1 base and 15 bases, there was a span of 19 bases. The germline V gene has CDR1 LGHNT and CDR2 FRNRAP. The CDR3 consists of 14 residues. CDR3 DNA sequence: TGTGCTAGTGGTTTGGGGGTACAGTTGGGGGGTAGGTTCTTC. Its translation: CASGLGVQLGGRFF.

The CDR3 DNA reads TGTGCCAGTAGTATAGATCGAACGACCTACACTGAAGCTTTCTTT. Amino acids: CASSIDRTTYTEAFF. V is TRBV19 and J is TRBJ1-1; unclear D gene. The CDR3 extends over 15 amino acids. Germline CDR1 LNHDA, CDR2 SQIVND (reference sequence). V shed 0 bases and J shed 3 bases, with 11 bases lying between them.

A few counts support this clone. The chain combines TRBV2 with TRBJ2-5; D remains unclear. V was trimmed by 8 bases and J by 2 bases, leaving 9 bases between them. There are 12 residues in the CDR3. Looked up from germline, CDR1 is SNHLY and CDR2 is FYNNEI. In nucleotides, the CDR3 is TGTGCCAGCTCAGTGGGACAAGAGACCCAGTACTTC. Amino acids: CASSVGQETQYF.

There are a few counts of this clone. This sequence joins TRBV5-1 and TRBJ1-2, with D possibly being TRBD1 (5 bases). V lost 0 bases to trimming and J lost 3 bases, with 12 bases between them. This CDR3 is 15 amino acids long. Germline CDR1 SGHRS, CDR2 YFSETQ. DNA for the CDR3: TGCGCCAGCAGCTTGGACCGGGGCTCAGACTATGGCTACACCTTC. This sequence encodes CASSLDRGSDYGYTF.

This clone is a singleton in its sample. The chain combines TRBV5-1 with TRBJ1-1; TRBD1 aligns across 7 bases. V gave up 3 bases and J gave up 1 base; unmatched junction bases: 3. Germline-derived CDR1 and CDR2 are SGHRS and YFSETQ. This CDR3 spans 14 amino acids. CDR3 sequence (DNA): TGCGCCAGCAGCTGGGGGACAGCGAACACTGAAGCTTTCTTT. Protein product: CASSWGTANTEAFF.

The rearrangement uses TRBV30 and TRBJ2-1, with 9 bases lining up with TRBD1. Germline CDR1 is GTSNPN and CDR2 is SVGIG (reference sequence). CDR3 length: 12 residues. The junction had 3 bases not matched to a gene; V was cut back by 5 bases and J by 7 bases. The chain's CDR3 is CAWDRGLNEQFF. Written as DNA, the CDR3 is TGTGCCTGGGACAGGGGGTTGAATGAGCAGTTCTTC.

The CDR3 nucleotides read TGTGCCAGCAGCCAGAGCGGGACCAGCTCCTACAATGAGCAGTTCTTC. Its translation: CASSQSGTSSYNEQFF. This chain joins TRBV7-2 and TRBJ2-1, with 7 positions matching TRBD2. Unmatched junction bases numbered 7, after V lost 5 bases and J lost 0 bases. This CDR3 spans 16 amino acids. Germline V gene lookup returns CDR1 SGHTA and CDR2 FQGNSA.

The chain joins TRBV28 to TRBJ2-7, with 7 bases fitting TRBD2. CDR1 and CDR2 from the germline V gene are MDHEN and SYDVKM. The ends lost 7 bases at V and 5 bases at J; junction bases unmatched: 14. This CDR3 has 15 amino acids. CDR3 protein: CASTKGGDGSDEQYF. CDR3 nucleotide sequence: TGTGCCAGCACCAAGGGAGGGGACGGGAGCGACGAGCAGTACTTC. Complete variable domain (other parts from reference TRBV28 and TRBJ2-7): DVKVTQSSRYLVKRTGEKVFLECVQDMDHENMFWYRQDPGLGLRLIYFSYDVKMKEKGDIPEGYSVSREKKERFSLILESASTNQTSMYLCASTKGGDGSDEQYFGPGTRLTVT.

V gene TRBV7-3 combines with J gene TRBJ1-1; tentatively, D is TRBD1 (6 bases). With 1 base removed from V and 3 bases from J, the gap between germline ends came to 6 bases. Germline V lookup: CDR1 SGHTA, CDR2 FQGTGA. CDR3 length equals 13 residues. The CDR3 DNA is TGTGCCAGCAGCTTAAACAGGGACACTGAAGCTTTCTTT. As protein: CASSLNRDTEAFF.

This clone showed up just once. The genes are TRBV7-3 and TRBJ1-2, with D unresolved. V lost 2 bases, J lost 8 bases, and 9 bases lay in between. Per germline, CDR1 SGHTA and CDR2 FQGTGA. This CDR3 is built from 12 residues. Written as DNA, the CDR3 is TGTGCCAGCAGCTTAGTTGGCGGCGGCTACACCTTC. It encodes CASSLVGGGYTF.